Below are 19 T cell receptor beta chains sequenced from a single sample in a study of blood T cells in healthy people across ages. The use of a sample-barcoded 5' primer and a J-beta primer mix characterized a second PCR of 7 to 11 cycles. One entry per CDR3 protein results from TCRdb running MiXCR on the 5' RACE reads. The table shows 650,000 to 950,000 distinct CDR3 sequences, with under 45% occurring only once. Sequenced: blood. The source is a man between 60 and 70 years old in good health.

A single count supports this clonotype. V and J are TRBV6-2 or TRBV6-3 and TRBJ2-2; 7 bases agree with TRBD1. Germline CDR1 and CDR2: MNHEY and SVGEGT. The CDR3 is 14 amino acids. V lost 7 bases, J lost 3 bases, and 5 bases stayed unmatched. CDR3 sequence (DNA): TGTGCCAGCAAAGATGACAGGGACACCGGGGAGCTGTTTTTT. This encodes CASKDDRDTGELFF.

The V and J genes are TRBV24-1 and TRBJ2-7; 7 bases agree with TRBD1. The last part of the DNA fits TRBJ2-5 better; the J call may be wrong. CDR1 is KGHDR and CDR2 is SFDVKD in the germline V gene. CDR3 length: 14 residues. CDR3: CATSDPTGLETQYF. DNA for the CDR3: TGTGCCACCAGTGATCCGACAGGGTTGGAGACCCAGTACTTC.

The chain joins TRBV4-3 to TRBJ2-3, with 8 bases lining up with TRBD2. Germline trimming cut 0 bases from V and 4 bases from J; bases unmatched to any gene: 6. Germline CDR1 LGHNA, CDR2 YSLEER. This CDR3 is 16 amino acids long. This CDR3 is CASSQETGAGADTQYF. The CDR3 coding sequence is TGCGCCAGCAGCCAAGAAACGGGAGCGGGGGCAGATACGCAGTATTTT.

This rearrangement joins TRBV9 to TRBJ2-1; TRBD2 matches at 8 bases. The trim removed 0 bases at V and 8 bases at J, leaving 7 bases unmatched. The length of the CDR3 is 15 residues. In germline, CDR1 is SGDLS, CDR2 YYNGEE. CDR3: CASSVAPGGFDEQFF. The CDR3 nucleotides read TGTGCCAGCAGCGTAGCACCGGGGGGGTTCGATGAGCAGTTCTTC.

This clonotype was counted only a few times. The gene calls are TRBV6-2 or TRBV6-3 and TRBJ1-2; no reliable D call. The germline V and J ends were trimmed by 8 bases and 8 bases, with 18 bases remaining between them. Germline CDR1 is MNHEY and CDR2 is SVGEGT. The CDR3 totals 13 residues. The chain's CDR3 is CASGARGLRGYTF. Written as DNA, the CDR3 is TGTGCCAGCGGAGCGCGAGGGTTACGAGGCTACACCTTC.

This clonotype was seen a handful of times. The rearrangement links TRBV20-1 to TRBJ2-1; TRBD2 matches 14 bases. V was pared by 4 bases and J by 7 bases, with 6 bases of the junction left unmatched. Germline V gives CDR1 DFQATT, CDR2 SNEGSKA (reference sequence). This CDR3 contains 15 residues. The CDR3 DNA follows: TGCAGTGCTAATAGACTAGCGGGGGGGCTTAATGAGCAGTTCTTC. Its protein product is CSANRLAGGLNEQFF.

In this sample, this clonotype turned up many times. The gene calls are TRBV20-1 and TRBJ2-2, with a tentative D call TRBD1 (6 bases). V lost 4 bases to trimming and J lost 6 bases, with 12 bases between them. Germline V gives CDR1 DFQATT, CDR2 SNEGSKA (reference sequence). This CDR3 has 13 amino acids. The chain's CDR3 is CSAKPQGPGELFF. The DNA for the CDR3 is TGCAGTGCTAAGCCACAGGGCCCCGGGGAGCTGTTTTTT.

The V gene is TRBV7-9, the J gene TRBJ2-4, with 16 bases identical to TRBD2. Losses at the gene ends were 4 bases for V and 4 bases for J; bases not matched to a gene: 4. The CDR3 is 17 amino acids. From germline, CDR1 is SEHNR and CDR2 FQNEAQ (reference sequence). CDR3 amino acids: CASSSGTSGGAKNIQYF. DNA of the CDR3: TGTGCCAGCAGCTCCGGGACTAGCGGGGGGGCGAAAAACATTCAGTACTTC.

This chain links TRBV6-6 with TRBJ2-1; tentative D call: TRBD2 (6 bases). Trimming removed 6 bases at V and 0 bases at J, with 9 bases between. The germline V gene encodes CDR1 MNHNY and CDR2 SVGAGI (reference sequence). This CDR3 spans 14 amino acids. The CDR3 coding sequence is TGTGCCAGCAGGCTACTAGCCTCCTACAATGAGCAGTTCTTC. Its translation: CASRLLASYNEQFF.

The V call is TRBV29-1, the J call TRBJ1-1; TRBD1 matches at 7 bases. The CDR3 has 13 amino acids. J lost 6 bases, V lost 4 bases, and 8 bases had no gene match. Germline V CDR1 and CDR2: SQVTM, ANQGSEA. CDR3 amino acids: CSVGQGSGAEAFF. Here the CDR3 DNA reads TGCAGCGTTGGACAGGGTTCGGGCGCTGAAGCTTTCTTT.

A single count supports this clonotype. The chain recombines TRBV7-9 with TRBJ1-4; D may be TRBD1 (5 bases). The CDR3 has 16 residues. Germline V gene data show CDR1 as SEHNR and CDR2 as FQNEAQ (reference sequence). V shed 1 base and J shed 8 bases, with 17 bases lying between them. This chain's CDR3 is CASSLGEGTIDEKLFF. CDR3 bases: TGTGCCAGCAGCTTAGGGGAGGGGACCATAGACGAAAAACTGTTTTTT.

This clonotype was found many times. V is TRBV27 and J is TRBJ2-3; tentative D call: TRBD2 (6 bases). Germline-derived CDR1 and CDR2 are MNHEY and SMNVEV (reference sequence). Trimming left V 5 bases short and J 3 bases short, with 12 bases between. This CDR3 comprises 14 residues. CDR3 sequence (DNA): TGTGCCAGCAGTCGGGGAGGAGAGACAGATACGCAGTATTTT. It yields the protein CASSRGGETDTQYF.

The V call is TRBV7-2, the J call TRBJ2-7; 9 bases fit TRBD2. V dropped 4 bases and J dropped 7; count of bases not matched to a gene: 8. CDR1 is SGHTA, CDR2 FQGNSA, per germline. The CDR3 sequence is 14 residues long. The CDR3 reads CASSSGGGANEQYF. The CDR3 nucleotides are TGTGCCAGCAGCTCGGGCGGGGGGGCGAATGAGCAGTACTTC.

V usage is TRBV27 and J usage is TRBJ2-6, with D unclear. Trimming took 1 base from V and 1 from J, leaving 8 bases between them. The germline V gene has CDR1 MNHEY and CDR2 SMNVEV (reference sequence). CDR3 length equals 16 residues. The CDR3 region is CASSLLGSSGANVLTF. CDR3 coding DNA: TGTGCCAGCAGTTTATTGGGGTCATCTGGGGCCAACGTCCTGACTTTC. Full variable domain (outside the CDR3, taken from reference TRBV27 and TRBJ2-6): EAQVTQNPRYLITVTGKKLTVTCSQNMNHEYMSWYRQDPGLGLRQIYYSMNVEVTDKGDVPEGYKVSRKEKRNFPLILESPSPNQTSLYFCASSLLGSSGANVLTFGAGSRLTVL.

The chain combines TRBV4-1 with TRBJ2-2, with 10 bases matching TRBD2. Germline V gene sequence: CDR1 MGHRA, CDR2 YSYEKL. V shed 7 bases, J shed 3 bases, and the junction held 5 bases outside the gene matches. The CDR3 has 15 amino acids. DNA of the CDR3: TGCGCCAGCAAAAAGGGGACTAGCGACACCGGGGAGCTGTTTTTT. Protein sequence: CASKKGTSDTGELFF.

The V gene is TRBV19, the J gene TRBJ1-4; 7 bases fit TRBD1. Germline V gives CDR1 LNHDA, CDR2 SQIVND (reference sequence). CDR3 length: 16 residues. Germline trimming cut 6 bases from V and 4 bases from J; bases unmatched to any gene: 11. The CDR3 bases are TGTGCCAGTAGAGCGGCTTACCGGGACAGTAATGAAAAACTGTTTTTT. It is translated as CASRAAYRDSNEKLFF.

The DNA for the CDR3 is TGCGCCAGCAGCAAGGGACAGGGGTGGACAGATACGCAGTATTTT. Translated: CASSKGQGWTDTQYF. The chain joins TRBV5-1 to TRBJ2-3; 10 bases line up with TRBD1. After removal of 4 bases from V and 3 bases from J, the junction contained 5 bases not matched to a gene. Germline assignment: CDR1 SGHRS and CDR2 YFSETQ. This CDR3 has 15 residues.

This clonotype has more than one count but fewer than ten. The chain is built from TRBV12-3 or TRBV12-4 and TRBJ2-7; possibly TRBD2 for D (6 bases). Trimming removed 8 bases from V and 3 bases from J, with 8 bases in between. This CDR3 has 11 amino acids. CDR3 loop: CASGTLYEQYF. CDR3 nucleotides: TGTGCCAGCGGGACTCTCTACGAGCAGTACTTC.

The chain employs TRBV20-1 and TRBJ2-1, with D tentatively TRBD2 (5 bases). Germline assignment: CDR1 DFQATT and CDR2 SNEGSKA (reference sequence). V lost 1 base and J 5 bases, leaving 9 bases between the germline ends. The CDR3 runs to 13 residues. CDR3 DNA: TGCAGTGCTAGAGCGGGGATGAACAATGAGCAGTTCTTC. This gives the protein CSARAGMNNEQFF.